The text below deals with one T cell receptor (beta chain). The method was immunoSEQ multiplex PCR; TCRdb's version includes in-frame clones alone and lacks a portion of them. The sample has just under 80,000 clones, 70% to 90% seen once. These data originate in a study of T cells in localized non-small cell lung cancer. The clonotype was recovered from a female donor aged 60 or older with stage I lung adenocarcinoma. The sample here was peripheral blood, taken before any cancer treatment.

The CDR3 loop reads CASSSVVGDTQYF. The CDR3 coding sequence is TGTGCCAGCAGCTCAGTCGTCGGAGATACGCAGTATTTT. This chain joins TRBV11-3 and TRBJ2-3; no firm D call. V was clipped by 4 bases and J by 5 bases, with 10 bases between them. This CDR3 has 13 amino acids. Germline V CDR1 and CDR2: SGHNT, YENEEA.